This is a list of T cell receptor beta chains from one sample in a study of T-cell memory formation after mild COVID-19. TCRdb reprocessed the 5' RACE reads via MiXCR and lists one record per CDR3 protein. The sample yields over 350,000 distinct CDR3 sequences, 20% to 30% seen once. Input material: PBMCs or a T cell subset sorted from them (not recorded which). The receptors stem from an adult woman who had mild COVID-19 (a few samples of this study predate the infection). Cell type and time point are not known. Each CDR3 is given with its conserved first and last residue. A D gene is named only where the DNA matches it firmly. Expanded clones are given a class, and other clones once, few, many or no size at all.

J gene: TRBJ1-5; CDR3 length: 14; D gene: TRBD1; clone size: few; V gene: TRBV6-5; CDR3 protein: CASSWGQGNQPQHF; CDR3 DNA: TGTGCCAGCAGTTGGGGACAGGGCAATCAGCCCCAGCATTTT
J gene: TRBJ2-2; CDR3 length: 15; D gene: -; clone size: -; V gene: TRBV12-3/TRBV12-4; CDR3 protein: CASSLLQSNTGELFF; CDR3 DNA: TGTGCCAGCAGTTTATTACAGTCGAACACCGGGGAGCTGTTTTTT
J gene: TRBJ2-1; CDR3 length: 18; D gene: TRBD2; clone size: few; V gene: TRBV24-1; CDR3 protein: CATSSRGRGTSGINEQFF; CDR3 DNA: TGTGCCACCAGTAGTAGGGGACGTGGGACTAGCGGAATCAATGAGCAGTTCTTC
J gene: TRBJ2-7; CDR3 length: 15; D gene: TRBD2; clone size: -; V gene: TRBV4-1; CDR3 protein: CASSLVRGEPYEQYF; CDR3 DNA: TGCGCCAGCAGCCTAGTCCGGGGGGAACCCTACGAGCAGTACTTC
J gene: TRBJ2-1; CDR3 length: 14; D gene: -; clone size: -; V gene: TRBV2; CDR3 protein: CASSGTRSYNEQFF; CDR3 DNA: TGTGCCAGCAGTGGGACTCGCTCCTACAATGAGCAGTTCTTC
J gene: TRBJ1-2; CDR3 length: 14; D gene: -; clone size: few; V gene: TRBV5-1; CDR3 protein: CASSLESGGYGYTF; CDR3 DNA: TGCGCCAGCAGCTTGGAGTCGGGAGGCTATGGCTACACCTTC
J gene: TRBJ2-3; CDR3 length: 14; D gene: -; clone size: few; V gene: TRBV5-1; CDR3 protein: CASSLTPTTDTQYF; CDR3 DNA: TGCGCCAGCAGCTTGACCCCAACCACAGATACGCAGTATTTT
J gene: TRBJ2-3; CDR3 length: 13; D gene: -; clone size: -; V gene: TRBV3-1; CDR3 protein: CASSRTAADTQYF; CDR3 DNA: TGTGCCAGCAGTCGGACAGCTGCAGATACGCAGTATTTT
J gene: TRBJ2-3; CDR3 length: 18; D gene: TRBD2; clone size: few; V gene: TRBV7-9; CDR3 protein: CASSSGFGAGGKTDTQYF; CDR3 DNA: TGTGCCAGCAGCTCGGGATTTGGAGCGGGAGGGAAGACAGATACGCAGTATTTT
J gene: TRBJ2-1; CDR3 length: 11; D gene: -; clone size: -; V gene: TRBV12-3/TRBV12-4; CDR3 protein: CASSFLREQFF; CDR3 DNA: TGTGCCAGCAGTTTTTTACGAGAGCAGTTCTTC
J gene: TRBJ1-4; CDR3 length: 12; D gene: -; clone size: -; V gene: TRBV4-1; CDR3 protein: CASSSPGRRLFF; CDR3 DNA: TGCGCCAGCAGCTCCCCCGGGAGGAGGCTGTTTTTT
J gene: TRBJ1-5; CDR3 length: 13; D gene: -; clone size: few; V gene: TRBV27; CDR3 protein: CASSFRVNQPQHF; CDR3 DNA: TGTGCCAGCAGTTTTCGGGTTAATCAGCCCCAGCATTTT
J gene: TRBJ2-1; CDR3 length: 14; D gene: TRBD2; clone size: -; V gene: TRBV20-1; CDR3 protein: CSASLRGGYNEQFF; CDR3 DNA: TGCAGTGCTAGCTTACGCGGGGGCTACAATGAGCAGTTCTTC
J gene: TRBJ1-2; CDR3 length: 16; D gene: TRBD1; clone size: -; V gene: TRBV7-3; CDR3 protein: CASSLNGDRGPDGYTF; CDR3 DNA: TGTGCCAGCAGCTTAAACGGGGACAGGGGTCCGGATGGCTACACCTTC
J gene: TRBJ2-3; CDR3 length: 15; D gene: -; clone size: few; V gene: TRBV2; CDR3 protein: CASSPVLGHPDTQYF; CDR3 DNA: TGTGCCAGCAGCCCGGTGCTGGGGCATCCAGATACGCAGTATTTT
J gene: TRBJ2-5; CDR3 length: 13; D gene: -; clone size: few; V gene: TRBV29-1; CDR3 protein: CSANGVGLETQYF; CDR3 DNA: TGCAGCGCCAACGGTGTAGGGTTGGAGACCCAGTACTTC
J gene: TRBJ2-7; CDR3 length: 15; D gene: TRBD1; clone size: few; V gene: TRBV3-1; CDR3 protein: CASSRMGQTGNEQYF; CDR3 DNA: TGTGCCAGCAGCCGGATGGGACAGACGGGCAACGAGCAGTACTTC
J gene: TRBJ2-5; CDR3 length: 11; D gene: -; clone size: -; V gene: TRBV29-1; CDR3 protein: CSVVRSTAQYF; CDR3 DNA: TGCAGCGTGGTTCGCTCGACGGCCCAGTACTTC
J gene: TRBJ2-5; CDR3 length: 14; D gene: TRBD2; clone size: -; V gene: TRBV27; CDR3 protein: CASYLRGGEETQYF; CDR3 DNA: TGTGCCAGCTACCTTCGCGGGGGGGAAGAGACCCAGTACTTC
J gene: TRBJ2-5; CDR3 length: 16; D gene: -; clone size: -; V gene: TRBV4-1; CDR3 protein: CASSQEMRGDVKTQYF; CDR3 DNA: TGCGCCAGCAGCCAAGAGATGAGGGGGGACGTGAAGACCCAGTACTTC
J gene: TRBJ2-7; CDR3 length: 14; D gene: -; clone size: -; V gene: TRBV28; CDR3 protein: CASTPLSENYEQYF; CDR3 DNA: TGTGCCAGCACCCCGCTTAGCGAGAACTACGAGCAGTACTTC
J gene: TRBJ2-3; CDR3 length: 15; D gene: -; clone size: few; V gene: TRBV6-2/TRBV6-3; CDR3 protein: CASSYGDSATDTQYF; CDR3 DNA: TGTGCCAGCAGTTACGGAGACAGTGCAACAGATACGCAGTATTTT
J gene: TRBJ2-7; CDR3 length: 16; D gene: -; clone size: -; V gene: TRBV28; CDR3 protein: CASSFKRTRTTYEQYF; CDR3 DNA: TGTGCCAGCAGTTTTAAAAGGACACGAACTACCTACGAGCAGTACTTC
J gene: TRBJ1-2; CDR3 length: 13; D gene: -; clone size: few; V gene: TRBV14; CDR3 protein: CASSQDRVYGYTF; CDR3 DNA: TGTGCCAGCAGCCAAGATCGTGTCTATGGCTACACCTTC
J gene: TRBJ2-5; CDR3 length: 15; D gene: -; clone size: few; V gene: TRBV3-1; CDR3 protein: CASSRNQGGLETQYF; CDR3 DNA: TGTGCCAGCAGCCGTAATCAGGGGGGCCTGGAGACCCAGTACTTC
J gene: TRBJ1-3; CDR3 length: 17; D gene: -; clone size: -; V gene: TRBV7-2; CDR3 protein: CASSLVPAGTSGNTIYF; CDR3 DNA: TGTGCCAGCAGCTTAGTGCCCGCCGGTACCTCTGGAAACACCATATATTTT
J gene: TRBJ1-2; CDR3 length: 16; D gene: -; clone size: -; V gene: TRBV19; CDR3 protein: CASSETGSLRNYGYTF; CDR3 DNA: TGTGCCAGTTCAGAAACCGGGTCGCTCCGAAACTATGGCTACACCTTC
J gene: TRBJ1-2; CDR3 length: 15; D gene: TRBD1; clone size: -; V gene: TRBV7-2; CDR3 protein: CASSSRDSRAYGYTF; CDR3 DNA: TGTGCCAGCAGCTCCCGGGACAGTAGGGCCTATGGCTACACCTTC
J gene: TRBJ1-1; CDR3 length: 15; D gene: -; clone size: -; V gene: TRBV2; CDR3 protein: CASSLSQGRHTEAFF; CDR3 DNA: TGTGCCAGCAGTCTTTCCCAGGGGAGGCACACTGAAGCTTTCTTT
J gene: TRBJ2-2; CDR3 length: 15; D gene: TRBD1; clone size: -; V gene: TRBV12-3/TRBV12-4; CDR3 protein: CASTLTGGGTGELFF; CDR3 DNA: TGTGCCAGCACCCTGACAGGGGGCGGGACCGGGGAGCTGTTTTTT
J gene: TRBJ1-5; CDR3 length: 13; D gene: -; clone size: -; V gene: TRBV7-2; CDR3 protein: CASSLGFGKPQHF; CDR3 DNA: TGTGCCAGCAGCTTAGGGTTCGGGAAGCCCCAGCATTTT
J gene: TRBJ1-1; CDR3 length: 13; D gene: -; clone size: -; V gene: TRBV27; CDR3 protein: CASSSALNTEAFF; CDR3 DNA: TGTGCCAGCAGTTCCGCCCTCAACACTGAAGCTTTCTTT
J gene: TRBJ2-3; CDR3 length: 16; D gene: TRBD1; clone size: -; V gene: TRBV5-5; CDR3 protein: CASSLDGTGGTDTQYF; CDR3 DNA: TGTGCCAGCAGCTTGGATGGGACAGGGGGTACAGATACGCAGTATTTT
J gene: TRBJ2-1; CDR3 length: 20; D gene: -; clone size: few; V gene: TRBV18; CDR3 protein: CASSPPPRFSLLSSYNEQFF; CDR3 DNA: TGTGCCAGCTCACCACCCCCGCGCTTCTCCCTTCTTAGCTCCTACAATGAGCAGTTCTTC
J gene: TRBJ2-1; CDR3 length: 15; D gene: -; clone size: -; V gene: TRBV12-3/TRBV12-4; CDR3 protein: CATTDTGASYNEQFF; CDR3 DNA: TGTGCCACCACCGATACGGGAGCGAGCTACAATGAGCAGTTCTTC
J gene: TRBJ2-5; CDR3 length: 15; D gene: -; clone size: -; V gene: TRBV30; CDR3 protein: CAWSDMRAWGETQYF; CDR3 DNA: TGTGCCTGGAGTGACATGCGGGCGTGGGGCGAGACCCAGTACTTC
J gene: TRBJ1-5; CDR3 length: 14; D gene: -; clone size: -; V gene: TRBV24-1; CDR3 protein: CANTGWGGNQPQHF; CDR3 DNA: TGTGCCAACACAGGCTGGGGGGGCAATCAGCCCCAGCATTTT
J gene: TRBJ2-7; CDR3 length: 13; D gene: -; clone size: few; V gene: TRBV7-9; CDR3 protein: CASSPQISYEQYF; CDR3 DNA: TGTGCCAGCAGCCCCCAGATTTCCTACGAGCAGTACTTC
J gene: TRBJ2-1; CDR3 length: 17; D gene: TRBD2; clone size: -; V gene: TRBV20-1; CDR3 protein: CSARDLVGTNLNNEQFF; CDR3 DNA: TGCAGTGCTAGAGATCTAGTGGGGACTAATCTGAACAATGAGCAGTTCTTC
J gene: TRBJ2-1; CDR3 length: 17; D gene: -; clone size: -; V gene: TRBV7-6; CDR3 protein: CASSFVGGPNVHNEQFF; CDR3 DNA: TGTGCCAGCAGCTTTGTGGGAGGCCCCAATGTCCACAATGAGCAGTTCTTC
J gene: TRBJ1-4; CDR3 length: 15; D gene: TRBD1; clone size: -; V gene: TRBV10-3; CDR3 protein: CAISPATGESEKLFF; CDR3 DNA: TGTGCCATCAGTCCCGCGACAGGGGAAAGTGAAAAACTGTTTTTT
J gene: TRBJ2-5; CDR3 length: 16; D gene: -; clone size: -; V gene: TRBV12-3/TRBV12-4; CDR3 protein: CASSLIPGAHQETQYF; CDR3 DNA: TGTGCCAGCAGTCTCATCCCCGGAGCTCACCAAGAGACCCAGTACTTC
J gene: TRBJ2-5; CDR3 length: 13; D gene: -; clone size: few; V gene: TRBV6-6; CDR3 protein: CASRRDWQETQYF; CDR3 DNA: TGTGCCAGCAGACGCGACTGGCAAGAGACCCAGTACTTC
J gene: TRBJ2-7; CDR3 length: 13; D gene: -; clone size: -; V gene: TRBV30; CDR3 protein: CAWSVLGRYEQYF; CDR3 DNA: TGTGCCTGGAGTGTACTTGGACGGTACGAGCAGTACTTC
J gene: TRBJ1-2; CDR3 length: 16; D gene: -; clone size: -; V gene: TRBV3-1; CDR3 protein: CASSQDGRGYNYGYTF; CDR3 DNA: TGTGCCAGCAGCCAAGATGGTCGGGGATATAACTATGGCTACACCTTC
J gene: TRBJ1-1; CDR3 length: 15; D gene: -; clone size: -; V gene: TRBV12-3/TRBV12-4; CDR3 protein: CASSLAWGSNTEAFF; CDR3 DNA: TGTGCCAGCAGTTTAGCGTGGGGGAGCAACACTGAAGCTTTCTTT
J gene: TRBJ1-1; CDR3 length: 15; D gene: -; clone size: -; V gene: TRBV5-1; CDR3 protein: CASSLAALINTEAFF; CDR3 DNA: TGCGCCAGCAGCTTGGCGGCACTTATTAACACTGAAGCTTTCTTT
J gene: TRBJ2-1; CDR3 length: 15; D gene: -; clone size: -; V gene: TRBV24-1; CDR3 protein: CATSYDTSSYNEQFF; CDR3 DNA: TGTGCCACCAGTTATGACACAAGCTCCTACAATGAGCAGTTCTTC
J gene: TRBJ2-4; CDR3 length: 17; D gene: TRBD1; clone size: many; V gene: TRBV5-1; CDR3 protein: CASSSGQGPLAKNIQYF; CDR3 DNA: TGCGCCAGCAGCTCCGGACAGGGACCCCTAGCCAAAAACATTCAGTACTTC
J gene: TRBJ2-7; CDR3 length: 15; D gene: TRBD2; clone size: -; V gene: TRBV20-1; CDR3 protein: CSARDLSSGTYEQYF; CDR3 DNA: TGCAGTGCTAGAGATCTATCTAGCGGGACCTACGAGCAGTACTTC
J gene: TRBJ1-5; CDR3 length: 12; D gene: -; clone size: few; V gene: TRBV12-3/TRBV12-4; CDR3 protein: CASSFGEQPQHF; CDR3 DNA: TGTGCCAGCAGTTTTGGTGAACAGCCCCAGCATTTT
J gene: TRBJ2-1; CDR3 length: 13; D gene: -; clone size: few; V gene: TRBV7-8; CDR3 protein: CASSYDQSSEQFF; CDR3 DNA: TGTGCCAGCAGCTACGACCAAAGCTCTGAGCAGTTCTTC
J gene: TRBJ1-1; CDR3 length: 16; D gene: -; clone size: -; V gene: TRBV12-3/TRBV12-4; CDR3 protein: CASSERARGILTEAFF; CDR3 DNA: TGTGCCAGCAGTGAAAGGGCGAGGGGAATTTTAACTGAAGCTTTCTTT
J gene: TRBJ2-7; CDR3 length: 13; D gene: -; clone size: -; V gene: TRBV29-1; CDR3 protein: CSVRGTDTYEQYF; CDR3 DNA: TGCAGCGTTCGCGGGACCGATACCTACGAGCAGTACTTC
J gene: TRBJ1-2; CDR3 length: 13; D gene: -; clone size: few; V gene: TRBV7-8; CDR3 protein: CASSLGEKEGYTF; CDR3 DNA: TGTGCCAGCAGCTTAGGGGAGAAAGAAGGCTACACCTTC
J gene: TRBJ1-1; CDR3 length: 15; D gene: TRBD1; clone size: -; V gene: TRBV5-1; CDR3 protein: CASSYSGQTNTEAFF; CDR3 DNA: TGCGCCAGCAGCTACTCGGGACAGACGAACACTGAAGCTTTCTTT
J gene: TRBJ2-1; CDR3 length: 13; D gene: -; clone size: many; V gene: TRBV6-1; CDR3 protein: CASTKGPDNEQFF; CDR3 DNA: TGTGCCAGCACTAAGGGGCCGGACAATGAGCAGTTCTTC
J gene: TRBJ1-1; CDR3 length: 14; D gene: -; clone size: few; V gene: TRBV7-9; CDR3 protein: CASSLRPGDTEAFF; CDR3 DNA: TGTGCCAGCAGCTTAAGGCCAGGGGACACTGAAGCTTTCTTT
J gene: TRBJ2-2; CDR3 length: 15; D gene: TRBD2; clone size: -; V gene: TRBV2; CDR3 protein: CASRKLAANTGELFF; CDR3 DNA: TGTGCCAGCAGGAAACTAGCGGCGAACACCGGGGAGCTGTTTTTT
J gene: TRBJ1-1; CDR3 length: 15; D gene: -; clone size: -; V gene: TRBV4-1; CDR3 protein: CASSPPVVMNTEAFF; CDR3 DNA: TGCGCCAGCAGCCCACCAGTAGTCATGAACACTGAAGCTTTCTTT